A single sample is the source of the 12 T cell receptor beta chains below, sequenced in a study of T cells after posttransplantation cyclophosphamide listed by TCRdb under 2016. The intended sense of this specimen's treatment or condition label: high-dose cyclophosphamide on days +3 and +4 as single-agent GVHD prophylaxis. PTCy patients received busulfan and fludarabine conditioning, a related or unrelated marrow graft, and cyclophosphamide on days +3 and +4. The library was prepared using the immunoSEQ multiplex PCR assay. The source is immuneACCESS, and TCRdb retained only in-frame sequences with V and J called. Part of the clones is not carried over; for the studies checked, unresolved V genes explain less than half of this, and the remainder is unexplained. For this sample, approximately 7,300 clones appear and none is a singleton. Jointly, the top ten make up 6% of the sample. The sequences come from PBMCs, collected after allogeneic stem cell transplant with posttransplant cyclophosphamide. These receptors were taken from a female patient aged 50-60 years who received an allogeneic stem cell transplant from an unrelated donor, was CMV-positive, and had acute GVHD only. After transplantation, some T cells may belong to the graft donor instead of the recipient.

This clone was seen repeatedly, ten times or more. This chain connects TRBV28 to TRBJ2-7, with 11 bases that match TRBD2. CDR3 size: 18 residues. Per germline, CDR1 MDHEN and CDR2 SYDVKM. Unmatched junction bases numbered 15, after V lost 5 bases and J lost 3 bases. CDR3 DNA sequence: TGTGCCAGCAGTGTGGAGGGACTAGCGGAAACAGTACGCTACGAGCAGTACTTC. It is translated as CASSVEGLAETVRYEQYF.

The sample holds many counts of this clone. The chain has TRBV10-3 and TRBJ2-7; the match to TRBD2 covers 11 bases. This CDR3 spans 14 amino acids. CDR1 is ENHRY, CDR2 SYGVKD, per germline. V lost 6 bases, J lost 4 bases, and 5 bases stayed unmatched. The CDR3 DNA reads as TGTGCCATCAGGACTACTAGCGGGAGTTACGAGCAGTACTTC. Translation: CAIRTTSGSYEQYF.

This clone was picked up many times. DNA of the CDR3: TGTGCCAGCAGCTGGACTAGCGGGAGCGATGAGCAGTTCTTC. Residues: CASSWTSGSDEQFF. This chain connects TRBV14 to TRBJ2-1; 13 nucleotides agree with TRBD2. V lost 5 bases, J lost 8 bases, and 3 bases stayed unmatched. The CDR3 extends over 14 amino acids. Germline CDR1 reads SGHDN; CDR2 reads FVKESK.

This clone has at least ten counts. V gene TRBV28 combines with J gene TRBJ2-6; 7 bases fit TRBD1. Germline values: CDR1 MDHEN, CDR2 SYDVKM. The CDR3 runs to 23 residues. Trimming cost V 0 bases and J 2 bases; bases outside gene matches: 22. CDR3 residues: CASSLCSSGQCTSLGPGANVLTF. As DNA, the CDR3 is TGTGCCAGCAGTTTATGCTCCTCGGGACAGTGTACTTCTCTAGGACCTGGGGCCAACGTCCTGACTTTC.

This clone has ten or more counts. An end of the junction differs from the germline gene, which may be a read error. The rearrangement joins TRBV7-7 to TRBJ2-5; the match to TRBD2 covers 7 bases. CDR1 SSHAT and CDR2 FNYEAQ come from the germline V gene (reference sequence). This CDR3 spans 15 amino acids. CDR3 nucleotide sequence: TGTGCTAGCAGCTTACACGGCGGGAGCCGGGAGACCCAGTACTTC. Translated: CASSLHGGSRETQYF.

This clone was counted ten times or more. The chain has TRBV7-9 and TRBJ1-4, with 11 bases lining up with TRBD1. CDR3 length equals 16 residues. Germline V lookup: CDR1 SEHNR, CDR2 FQNEAQ (reference sequence). Trimming at V came to 5 bases and at J to 8 bases, leaving 10 bases not matched to a gene. The CDR3 sequence is CASSPIGTGGPEKLFF. CDR3 nucleotide sequence: TGTGCCAGCAGCCCGATAGGGACAGGGGGACCGGAAAAACTGTTTTTT.

This clone was counted at least ten times. A junction boundary mismatches the germline segment, possibly from a read error. The CDR3 sequence is CAISEGQGAWHF. For the CDR3, the DNA is TGTGCCATCAGTGAGGGACAGGGTGCATGGCACTTC. The J gene is TRBJ2-7, the V gene TRBV10-3, with TRBD1 matching 8 bases. Germline assignment: CDR1 ENHRY and CDR2 SYGVKD. The CDR3 contains 12 residues.

This clone is categorized as medium-sized. The junction shows a germline mismatch at one end, possibly a read error. This chain uses TRBV6-1 with TRBJ1-2, with no clear D. CDR1 MNHNS and CDR2 SASEGT come from the germline V gene. The CDR3 covers 9 residues. The CDR3 loop is CASRPGSVF. The CDR3 bases are TGTGCCAGCAGGCCCGGGTCAGTCTTC.

This clone has only a few counts. The chain recombines TRBV6-1 with TRBJ2-5; D perhaps matches TRBD1 (6 bases). The end of the DNA aligns better with TRBJ2-7, so the J call may be wrong. There are 16 residues in the CDR3. Germline assignment: CDR1 MNHNS and CDR2 SASEGT. The DNA of the CDR3 is TGTGCCAGCAGTGACCTTTTTGGCAGGGGCTCCTACGAGCAGTACTTC. This sequence encodes CASSDLFGRGSYEQYF.

This clone was detected many times. The V gene is TRBV19, the J gene TRBJ2-1, with 9 bases fitting TRBD2. Germline V gene sequence: CDR1 LNHDA, CDR2 SQIVND (reference sequence). V lost 3 bases to trimming and J lost 6 bases; unmatched junction nucleotides: 12. The CDR3 is 17 residues long. CDR3: CASSIGVSGSIFNEQFF. The CDR3 DNA is TGTGCCAGTAGTATCGGAGTTAGCGGGAGCATCTTCAATGAGCAGTTCTTC.

CDR3 residues: CASSLQGRGYSPLHF. For the CDR3, the DNA is TGTGCCAGCAGCTTACAGGGGAGAGGTTATTCACCCCTCCACTTT. The rearrangement links TRBV7-3 to TRBJ1-6, with D possibly matching TRBD1 (6 bases). Germline CDR1 reads SGHTA; CDR2 reads FQGTGA. Trimming took off 2 bases at V and 8 bases at J, with 13 bases between the two ends. This CDR3 contains 15 residues.

V is TRBV15 and J is TRBJ2-7; D perhaps matches TRBD1 (5 bases). CDR1 and CDR2 from the germline V gene are LNHNV and YYDKDF (reference sequence). This CDR3 is built from 15 residues. V lost 2 bases to trimming and J lost 0 bases, with 11 bases between them. CDR3 loop: CATSRYGHSSYEQYF. As DNA, the CDR3 is TGTGCCACCAGCAGATACGGACATAGCTCCTACGAGCAGTACTTC.